One sample yielded the 25 T cell receptor beta chains listed below, sequenced in a study of radiotherapy plus CTLA-4 blockade in lung cancer. Repertoires were generated with immunoSEQ multiplex PCR, while TCRdb's copy carries only in-frame clones and drops some. This sample has 30,000 or so clones, with about 78% found just once. The sequencing here drew on peripheral blood, taken from a patient treated with radiotherapy plus ipilimumab. The source of these receptors is a human donor with non-small cell lung cancer who had stable disease on radiotherapy plus ipilimumab.

V usage is TRBV7-2 and J usage is TRBJ1-4; D ambiguous. CDR3 length: 12 amino acids. Trimming took 4 bases from V and 8 from J, leaving 8 bases between them. Germline assignment: CDR1 SGHTA and CDR2 FQGNSA. The CDR3 protein is CASSSLREKLFF. The DNA for the CDR3 is TGTGCCAGCAGCTCACTTAGGGAAAAACTGTTTTTT.

The chain has TRBV29-1 and TRBJ1-1; 7 nucleotides line up with TRBD1. Germline CDR1 is SQVTM and CDR2 is ANQGSEA. Trimming at V came to 5 bases and at J to 5 bases, leaving 5 bases not matched to a gene. The CDR3 has 12 residues. In nucleotides, the CDR3 is TGCAGCGTTCGGGCAGGGGGGACTGAAGCTTTCTTT. This translates into CSVRAGGTEAFF. Combining the CDR3 with reference TRBV29-1 and TRBJ1-1 gives the whole variable domain SAVISQKPSRDICQRGTSLTIQCQVDSQVTMMFWYRQQPGQSLTLIATANQGSEATYESGFVIDKFPISRPNLTFSTLTVSNMSPEDSSIYLCSVRAGGTEAFFGQGTRLTVV.

The rearrangement uses TRBV7-2 and TRBJ1-1; 8 bases are a match to TRBD1. Losses at the gene ends were 5 bases for V and 5 bases for J; bases not matched to a gene: 10. The CDR3 covers 15 residues. Germline assignment: CDR1 SGHTA and CDR2 FQGNSA. Written as DNA, the CDR3 is TGTGCCAGCAGCCAACAGGGGGGGGCGGGGACTGAAGCTTTCTTT. Amino acids: CASSQQGGAGTEAFF.

This chain joins TRBV18 and TRBJ1-1; 8 bases match TRBD1. This CDR3 has 16 residues. V lost 1 base to trimming and J lost 1 base; unmatched junction nucleotides: 5. Germline-derived CDR1 and CDR2 are KGHSH and LQKENI. CDR3 protein: CASSPLQGGANTEAFF. DNA for the CDR3: TGTGCCAGCTCACCACTACAGGGGGGTGCGAACACTGAAGCTTTCTTT.

The chain combines TRBV11-2 with TRBJ1-4; perhaps TRBD1 as D (6 bases). The V gene's germline CDR1 is SGHAT and CDR2 FQNNGV. The CDR3 extends over 15 amino acids. Trimming removed 4 bases from V and 8 bases from J, with 17 bases in between. The CDR3 bases are TGTGCCAGCAGCTGGCAGGCAGGGGCGGGAGAAAAACTGTTTTTT. Its protein product is CASSWQAGAGEKLFF.

This clone was picked up a small number of times. The chain recombines TRBV19 with TRBJ1-5; D is unclear. CDR3 length: 13 amino acids. The germline V and J ends were trimmed by 10 bases and 3 bases, with 13 bases remaining between them. CDR1 is LNHDA, CDR2 SQIVND, per germline (reference sequence). CDR3 sequence reads: CATNEASNQPQHF. CDR3 nucleotides: TGTGCCACTAATGAAGCTTCCAATCAGCCCCAGCATTTT.

The genes are TRBV30 and TRBJ1-2; D is undetermined. CDR1 is GTSNPN, CDR2 SVGIG, per germline (reference sequence). The CDR3 sequence is 12 residues long. V was trimmed by 3 bases and J by 8 bases, leaving 13 bases between them. The CDR3 sequence: CAWRLGFAGYTF. The CDR3 DNA reads TGTGCCTGGAGGTTAGGCTTTGCGGGCTACACCTTC.

This clone was seen only a few times. This chain connects TRBV4-3 to TRBJ2-2, with D unresolved. Trimming took off 1 base at V and 1 base at J, with 4 bases between the two ends. Germline CDR1 is LGHNA and CDR2 is YSLEER. This CDR3 contains 14 residues. The DNA of the CDR3 is TGCGCCAGCAGCCAAGTCAGGAACACCGGGGAGCTGTTTTTT. This codes for CASSQVRNTGELFF.

This sequence joins TRBV5-6 and TRBJ1-1, with D possibly matching TRBD1 (6 bases). Germline assignment: CDR1 SGHDT and CDR2 YYEEEE. Trimming took 2 bases from V and 1 from J, leaving 15 bases between them. The CDR3 is made up of 16 amino acids. CDR3 sequence (DNA): TGTGCCAGCAGCTTCAGGCCGGGACACAAGAACACTGAAGCTTTCTTT. Amino acid sequence: CASSFRPGHKNTEAFF.

The V gene is TRBV4-3, the J gene TRBJ2-7; TRBD1 matches at 8 bases. V lost 0 bases and J lost 2; bases outside the gene matches: 3. Germline CDR1 reads LGHNA; CDR2 reads YSLEER. CDR3 length: 15 residues. In nucleotides, the CDR3 is TGCGCCAGCAGCCAAGAACAGGGGGTTGCCTACGAGCAGTACTTC. It codes for CASSQEQGVAYEQYF.

This chain connects TRBV13 to TRBJ2-7; D is unclear. V gave up 3 bases and J gave up 3 bases, with 12 bases separating them. CDR3 length: 14 residues. Germline lookup yields CDR1 PRHDT and CDR2 FYEKMQ (reference sequence). The CDR3 DNA is TGTGCCAGCAGCTTTACCGCAAGTAGCTACGAGCAGTACTTC. It translates to CASSFTASSYEQYF. The variable domain in full, with the rest retrieved from reference TRBV13 and TRBJ2-7, is AAGVIQSPRHLIKEKRETATLKCYPIPRHDTVYWYQQGPGQDPQFLISFYEKMQSDKGSIPDRFSAQQFSDYHSELNMSSLELGDSALYFCASSFTASSYEQYFGPGTRLTVT.

The CDR3 DNA sequence: TGTGCCAGCAGCTTAGATTACAGAGAAGAGACCCAGTACTTC. As protein: CASSLDYREETQYF. This chain uses TRBV7-2 with TRBJ2-5; D ambiguous. The V and J ends lost 1 base and 3 bases respectively, with 9 bases between them. The CDR3 covers 14 residues. Germline assignment: CDR1 SGHTA and CDR2 FQGNSA.

This chain joins TRBV5-4 and TRBJ2-2; D unclear. Trimming shortened V by 7 bases and J by 2 bases, and 12 bases separated the two germline ends. This CDR3 is built from 14 residues. Germline-derived CDR1 and CDR2 are SGHNT and YYREEE (reference sequence). The CDR3 spells CASLPGVNTGELFF. As DNA, the CDR3 is TGTGCCAGCCTCCCGGGCGTAAACACCGGGGAGCTGTTTTTT.

The rearrangement joins TRBV14 to TRBJ2-2; the D gene is possibly TRBD1 (5 bases). V was clipped by 4 bases and J by 5 bases, with 11 bases between them. From germline, CDR1 is SGHDN and CDR2 FVKESK. The CDR3 contains 14 residues. CDR3 region: CASSRQGHTGELFF. The CDR3 DNA reads TGTGCCAGCAGCCGTCAGGGTCATACCGGGGAGCTGTTTTTT.

The chain is built from TRBV7-9 and TRBJ2-5, with TRBD2 matching 7 bases. After removal of 5 bases from V and 5 bases from J, the junction contained 11 bases not matched to a gene. The CDR3 covers 15 residues. Germline-derived CDR1 and CDR2 are SEHNR and FQNEAQ (reference sequence). The CDR3 spells CASSNRGGGRETQYF. The CDR3 DNA is TGTGCCAGCAGCAACCGCGGGGGAGGGAGGGAGACCCAGTACTTC.

This clone is a singleton in its sample. This chain connects TRBV7-7 to TRBJ1-4; TRBD1 might be the D (6 bases). Trimming shortened V by 6 bases and J by 0 bases, and 11 bases separated the two germline ends. This CDR3 region has 15 residues. Germline CDR1 is SSHAT and CDR2 is FNYEAQ (reference sequence). This CDR3 reads CASSRDTSTNEKLFF. The CDR3 DNA reads as TGTGCCAGCAGTCGGGACACTTCAACTAATGAAAAACTGTTTTTT.

The chain combines TRBV7-8 with TRBJ1-1; no definite D call. Germline V CDR1 and CDR2: SGHVS, FQNEAQ. The CDR3 extends over 15 amino acids. The V end was cut by 1 base, the J end by 5 bases, with 14 bases between. The CDR3 sequence is CASSLEPGRATEAFF. In DNA, the CDR3 is TGTGCCAGCAGCTTAGAGCCTGGAAGGGCAACTGAAGCTTTCTTT.

V usage is TRBV27 and J usage is TRBJ1-6, with D unclear. This CDR3 is 14 amino acids long. Trimming removed 0 bases from V and 10 bases from J, with 10 bases in between. Per germline, CDR1 MNHEY and CDR2 SMNVEV (reference sequence). In DNA form, the CDR3 reads TGTGCCAGCAGTTTATCAGGGCTGGCCTCACCCCTCCACTTT. Translated: CASSLSGLASPLHF.

The V call is TRBV19, the J call TRBJ1-5; D unclear. Germline lookup yields CDR1 LNHDA and CDR2 SQIVND (reference sequence). Deletions cut 4 bases from V and 7 bases from J, with 11 bases between. This CDR3 is built from 13 residues. This chain's CDR3 is CASSNAVRQPQHF. The CDR3 DNA reads TGTGCCAGTAGTAACGCAGTGAGGCAGCCCCAGCATTTT.

As to this clone: At one boundary the junction diverges from the germline segment, which might be a read error. J is TRBJ1-1 and V is TRBV18; D may be TRBD1 (5 bases). Per germline, CDR1 KGHSH and CDR2 LQKENI. The CDR3 runs to 13 residues. CDR3 nucleotides: TGTGCCAGCTCCCCACGGGTGGGGGATGAAGCTTTCTTT. Amino acid sequence: CASSPRVGDEAFF.

The V gene is TRBV30, the J gene TRBJ2-7; TRBD2 aligns across 10 bases. The germline V gene has CDR1 GTSNPN and CDR2 SVGIG (reference sequence). Trimming took 0 bases from V and 5 from J; bases not matched to a gene: 10. CDR3 length: 16 residues. For the CDR3, the DNA is TGTGCCTGGAGTGTACGAATGAGCGGGGGGGCCCACGAGCAGTACTTC. It yields the protein CAWSVRMSGGAHEQYF.

This chain connects TRBV27 to TRBJ2-5; 11 bases map to TRBD2. Germline CDR1 reads MNHEY; CDR2 reads SMNVEV (reference sequence). With V trimmed by 2 bases and J by 7 bases, 9 bases remained unmatched. The CDR3 extends over 16 amino acids. CDR3 amino acids: CASSLIGSGGGSTQYF. In DNA form, the CDR3 reads TGTGCCAGCAGTTTAATCGGTAGCGGGGGGGGATCGACCCAGTACTTC.

The genes are TRBV6-1 and TRBJ1-5; D possibly corresponds to TRBD1 (6 bases). The CDR3 is 16 residues long. V was clipped by 3 bases and J by 1 base, with 13 bases between them. Germline V CDR1 and CDR2: MNHNS, SASEGT. The CDR3 is CASSDKGQGSNQPQHF. The CDR3 nucleotides are TGTGCCAGCAGTGACAAAGGGCAGGGGAGCAATCAGCCCCAGCATTTT.

V gene TRBV5-1 combines with J gene TRBJ1-2; weak D call: TRBD1 (5 bases). Trimming removed 0 bases from V and 5 bases from J, with 26 bases in between. This CDR3 is built from 19 residues. Per the germline V gene, CDR1 is SGHRS and CDR2 is YFSETQ. CDR3 coding DNA: TGCGCCAGCAGCTTGGTTTTAGGTGGACGGCGACAGACCGAATATGGCTACACCTTC. Translating gives CASSLVLGGRRQTEYGYTF.

The chain uses TRBV7-2 and TRBJ2-3; 7 bases align to TRBD1. This CDR3 comprises 15 residues. In germline, CDR1 is SGHTA, CDR2 FQGNSA. The ends lost 3 bases at V and 1 base at J; junction bases unmatched: 4. CDR3 region: CASSFGQGGTDTQYF. The DNA for the CDR3 is TGTGCCAGCAGCTTTGGTCAGGGGGGCACAGATACGCAGTATTTT.